A single sample is the source of the 3 T cell receptor beta chains below, sequenced in a study of T-cell memory formation after mild COVID-19. TCRdb reprocessed the 5' RACE reads via MiXCR and lists one record per CDR3 protein. This table holds 200,000 to 250,000 distinct CDR3 sequences, about 17% found once. What was sequenced was PBMCs or a T cell subset sorted from them (not recorded which). These receptor sequences come from a man younger than 30 who had mild COVID-19 (a few samples of this study predate the infection). Cell type and time point are not known.

This sequence joins TRBV4-2 and TRBJ2-3; the D is unclear. This CDR3 contains 15 residues. Trimming removed 0 bases from V and 3 bases from J, with 10 bases in between. Germline V gene data show CDR1 as LGHNA and CDR2 as YNFKEQ. The CDR3 loop reads CASSQDPRGTDTQYF. CDR3 coding DNA: TGTGCCAGCAGCCAAGATCCAAGAGGAACAGATACGCAGTATTTT.

This clonotype was seen only a few times. The V call is TRBV6-2 or TRBV6-3, the J call TRBJ2-5, with 10 bases matching TRBD2. The CDR3 length is 18 residues. The germline gives CDR1 MNHEY, CDR2 SVGEGT. V lost 6 bases, J lost 0 bases, and 13 bases stayed unmatched. This chain's CDR3 is CASRRWASGGAYQETQYF. Written as DNA, the CDR3 is TGTGCCAGCAGGCGTTGGGCTAGCGGGGGCGCGTACCAAGAGACCCAGTACTTC.

The CDR3 sequence is CASSLTGGRGEQYV. CDR3 sequence (DNA): TGTGCCAGCAGTCTTACAGGGGGCCGGGGAGAGCAGTACGTC. J is TRBJ2-7 and V is TRBV27, with 9 positions matching TRBD1. The CDR3 has 14 residues. J was trimmed by 7 bases and V by 5 bases; bases with no gene match: 9. Germline values: CDR1 MNHEY, CDR2 SMNVEV (reference sequence).